This T cell receptor beta chain came from a study of CD8 T cells in ankylosing spondylitis. Using quantitative 5'-RACE with molecular barcodes, the authors made TCR beta libraries. A single record per CDR3 protein comes from TCRdb applying MiXCR to the 5' RACE reads. The data contain approximately 200,000 distinct CDR3 sequences, under 15% of them singletons. General study results and limits: Disease-associated clones were reportedly significantly overrepresented in matched ankylosing spondylitis synovial fluid. Earlier literature documents some of the motif variants in reactive arthritis synovial fluid and blood.

Remarks on this clonotype: Its target is not known.

The CDR3 has 15 amino acids. V was trimmed by 4 bases and J by 5 bases, leaving 17 bases between them. This TCR was recovered from a female donor with ankylosing spondylitis or in good health (not recorded which). This sequence joins TRBV12-3 or TRBV12-4 and TRBJ2-5, with a weak D call TRBD1 (6 bases). Sequencing was performed on blood, either unsorted or a sorted T cell fraction (not recorded which). The CDR3: CASSYERGTMETQYF. CDR3 nucleotides: TGTGCCAGCAGTTACGAAAGGGGGACGATGGAGACCCAGTACTTC.